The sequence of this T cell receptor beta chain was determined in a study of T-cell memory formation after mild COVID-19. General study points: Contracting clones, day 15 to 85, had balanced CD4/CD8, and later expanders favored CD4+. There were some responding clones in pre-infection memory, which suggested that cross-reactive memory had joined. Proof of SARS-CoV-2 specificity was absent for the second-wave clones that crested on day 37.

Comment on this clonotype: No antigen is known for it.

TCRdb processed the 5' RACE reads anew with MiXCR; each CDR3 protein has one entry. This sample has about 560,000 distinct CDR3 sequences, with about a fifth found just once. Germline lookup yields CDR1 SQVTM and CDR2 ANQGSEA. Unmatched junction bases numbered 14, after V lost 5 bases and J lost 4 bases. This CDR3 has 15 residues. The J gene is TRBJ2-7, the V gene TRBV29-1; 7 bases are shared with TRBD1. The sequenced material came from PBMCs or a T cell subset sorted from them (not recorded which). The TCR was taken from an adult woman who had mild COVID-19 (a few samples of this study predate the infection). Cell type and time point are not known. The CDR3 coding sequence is TGCAGCGTTAAGGCCAGGGCAGGGGGTCTGTACGAGCAGTACTTC. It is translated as CSVKARAGGLYEQYF.